One and the same sample provided the 5 T cell receptor beta chains below, sequenced in a study of T cells in Graves' hyperthyroidism and ophthalmopathy. From RNA transcripts, TCR beta CDR3 regions were amplified. In the first-round RT-PCR of the TCR CDR3, the HTBI primer set was used. TCRdb processed the multiplex PCR reads anew with MiXCR; each CDR3 protein has one entry. The data show over 350,000 distinct CDR3 sequences, with about 14% seen just once and roughly 13% held by the top ten. The sample consisted of blood. The receptors originated from a man younger than 30 with Graves' ophthalmopathy.

This clonotype was seen many times. The chain carries TRBV9 and TRBJ2-1; 12 bases map to TRBD2. V gave up 3 bases and J gave up 5 bases; unmatched junction bases: 6. The germline V gene encodes CDR1 SGDLS and CDR2 YYNGEE. The CDR3 contains 16 residues. CDR3 sequence (DNA): TGTGCCAGCAGCGCCCTAGCGGGAGGGCGGAACAATGAGCAGTTCTTC. This sequence encodes CASSALAGGRNNEQFF.

This clonotype was observed many times. DNA for the CDR3: TGTGCCAGCACCAATTCGGAGCGGACAGGGGACCACGAGCAGTACTTC. Its protein product is CASTNSERTGDHEQYF. The chain is built from TRBV9 and TRBJ2-7, with TRBD1 identical over 9 bases. V lost 6 bases, J lost 5 bases, and 15 bases stayed unmatched. CDR1 and CDR2 from the germline V gene are SGDLS and YYNGEE. This CDR3 is built from 16 residues.

This clonotype was counted many times. The gene calls are TRBV7-3 and TRBJ1-1; 7 bases are shared with TRBD1. J gave up 2 bases and V 8 bases, and 5 bases lay outside the gene matches. The CDR3 is made up of 13 amino acids. Germline lookup yields CDR1 SGHTA and CDR2 FQGTGA. For the CDR3, the DNA is TGTGCCAGCTCCGACAGGGCAAACACTGAAGCTTTCTTT. This translates into CASSDRANTEAFF. The variable domain in full, completed from reference TRBV7-3 and TRBJ1-1, reads GAGVSQTPSNKVTEKGKYVELRCDPISGHTALYWYRQSLGQGPEFLIYFQGTGAADDSGLPNDRFFAVRPEGSVSTLKIQRTERGDSAVYLCASSDRANTEAFFGQGTRLTVV.

This chain connects TRBV7-6 to TRBJ2-7, with 12 bases lining up with TRBD2. V was clipped by 5 bases and J by 0 bases; unmatched bases: 2. CDR3 length: 15 residues. Per germline, CDR1 SGHVS and CDR2 FNYEAQ. DNA for the CDR3: TGTGCCAGCAGCGTGACTAGCGGGGGCTCCTACGAGCAGTACTTC. Its protein is CASSVTSGGSYEQYF.

This clonotype was recorded at least ten times. The CDR3 protein is CASARGRSSYNEQFF. Here the CDR3 DNA reads TGTGCCAGCGCCCGGGGCCGCAGCTCCTACAATGAGCAGTTCTTC. The chain couples TRBV11-2 to TRBJ2-1, with D tentatively TRBD1 or TRBD2 (5 bases each). V dropped 8 bases and J dropped 0 bases, with 14 bases sitting between them. The CDR3 runs to 15 residues. Germline values: CDR1 SGHAT, CDR2 FQNNGV.